The rows below give T cell receptor beta chains drawn from one sample of a study of shared clonotypes between healthy human individuals. The data were produced by immunoSEQ multiplex PCR, yet TCRdb's version contains in-frame clones alone and is incomplete. Of 2 million to 2.5 million clones in the sample, 95% were seen once. Specimen: naive CD4+ T cells sorted from blood. The receptors were sampled from a man between 18 and 29 years old in good health. CDR3s include the opening cysteine and the closing phenylalanine or tryptophan. A D gene is named only where the DNA matches it firmly. Clone size is given for some rows only: seen once, a few or many times, or a class if the clone is expanded.

abundance,v_gene,d_gene,j_gene,CDR3aa,CDR3nt
.,TRBV5-4,TRBD1,TRBJ2-5,CASSRDSGGAEETQYF,TGTGCCAGCAGCAGGGACTCAGGGGGCGCAGAAGAGACCCAGTACTTC
.,TRBV2,.,TRBJ1-5,CASSGSGGSNQPQHF,TGTGCCAGCAGTGGGTCTGGGGGTAGCAATCAGCCCCAGCATTTT
.,TRBV5-1,.,TRBJ2-7,CASSPAGGSSYEQYF,TGCGCCAGCAGCCCGGCCGGAGGCAGCTCCTACGAGCAGTACTTC
.,TRBV7-2,TRBD2,TRBJ2-7,CASSLTGGEQYF,TGTGCCAGCAGCTTAACGGGGGGCGAGCAGTACTTC
.,TRBV4-1,.,TRBJ1-5,CASSPWSGDGQPQHF,TGCGCCAGCAGCCCATGGTCCGGGGACGGTCAGCCCCAGCATTTT
.,TRBV6-1,.,TRBJ1-4,CASSEGHFTTNEKLFF,TGTGCCAGCAGTGAAGGGCACTTTACAACTAATGAAAAACTGTTTTTT
.,TRBV7-7,.,TRBJ2-2,CASSLTENTGELFF,TGTGCTAGCAGCTTAACAGAGAACACCGGGGAGCTGTTTTTT
once,TRBV25-1,TRBD1,TRBJ2-7,CASSRDRGYEQYF,TGTGCCAGCAGTCGGGACAGGGGGTACGAGCAGTACTTC
.,TRBV27,.,TRBJ2-1,CASSRDFRSYNEQFF,TGTGCCAGCAGTCGGGACTTCCGATCCTACAATGAGCAGTTCTTC
.,TRBV18,.,TRBJ1-2,CASSPLGGATYGYTF,TGTGCCAGCTCACCTCTTGGGGGAGCCACGTATGGCTACACCTTC
.,TRBV11-2,.,TRBJ2-5,CASSLDWAWQGSQETQYF,TGTGCCAGCAGCTTAGATTGGGCTTGGCAGGGAAGCCAAGAGACCCAGTACTTC
.,TRBV5-4,TRBD1,TRBJ2-7,CASSPLGQGISYEQYF,TGTGCCAGCAGCCCTCTGGGACAGGGGATATCCTACGAGCAGTACTTC
once,TRBV2,.,TRBJ2-2,CASSELGQSTGELFF,TGTGCCAGCAGTGAATTGGGACAATCCACCGGGGAGCTGTTTTTT
.,TRBV21-1,.,TRBJ2-5,CASSKDGVGQAKETQYF,TGTGCCAGCAGCAAAGATGGCGTGGGACAGGCAAAAGAGACCCAGTACTTC
.,TRBV15,.,TRBJ1-4,CATSRDGTGNEKLFF,TGTGCCACCAGTAGGGACGGGACGGGTAATGAAAAACTGTTTTTT
once,TRBV19,.,TRBJ1-6,CASSTTHSRSPLHF,TGTGCCAGTAGTACCACCCACTCACGCTCACCCCTCCACTTT
once,TRBV30,.,TRBJ2-2,CAWSVKVGELFF,TGTGCCTGGAGTGTTAAGGTCGGGGAGCTGTTTTTT
.,TRBV11-3,.,TRBJ2-7,CASSLGVSYEQYF,TGTGCCAGCAGCTTAGGGGTTTCCTACGAGCAGTACTTC
.,TRBV5-1,TRBD2,TRBJ2-3,CASTLGGSTDTQYF,TGCGCCAGCACCCTGGGGGGGAGCACAGATACGCAGTATTTT
.,TRBV27,TRBD1,TRBJ2-7,CASTRGPGSYEQYF,TGTGCCAGTACCAGGGGGCCCGGCTCCTACGAGCAGTACTTC
once,TRBV5-4,.,TRBJ2-3,CASRGGGTNTDTQYF,TGTGCCAGCAGAGGAGGCGGCACGAACACAGATACGCAGTATTTT
.,TRBV6-6,.,TRBJ2-7,CASSPLGGHEQYF,TGTGCCAGCAGCCCCCTTGGGGGCCACGAGCAGTACTTC
.,TRBV6-1,.,TRBJ1-1,CASSEDGEAFF,TGTGCCAGCAGTGAGGACGGGGAAGCTTTCTTT
.,TRBV4-2,TRBD1,TRBJ1-3,CASSQTDRAHGNTIYF,TGTGCCAGCAGCCAGACGGACAGGGCGCATGGAAACACCATATATTTT
.,TRBV5-4,.,TRBJ1-6,CASSLSGPRNSPLHF,TGTGCCAGCAGCTTGTCAGGACCTCGGAATTCACCCCTCCACTTT
once,TRBV6-5,TRBD1,TRBJ1-6,CASSKQGYNSPLHF,TGTGCCAGCAGCAAACAGGGGTATAATTCACCCCTCCACTTT
.,TRBV6-1,.,TRBJ1-4,CASSESGGFGEKLFF,TGTGCCAGCAGTGAAAGCGGGGGCTTTGGTGAAAAACTGTTTTTT
.,TRBV12-5,.,TRBJ2-7,CASGRVKEEQYF,TGTGCTAGTGGCCGAGTGAAAGAGGAGCAGTACTTC
few,TRBV30,.,TRBJ2-3,CAWSVLTDTQYF,TGTGCCTGGAGTGTACTCACAGATACGCAGTATTTT
.,TRBV28,.,TRBJ1-4,CASSLIGTVPNEKLFF,TGTGCCAGCAGTTTAATTGGGACTGTCCCTAATGAAAAACTGTTTTTT
.,TRBV19,.,TRBJ2-6,CASSIGANVLTF,TGTGCCAGTAGTATAGGCGCCAACGTCCTGACTTTC
.,TRBV7-2,.,TRBJ2-3,CASSRGGEDTDTQYF,TGTGCCAGCAGCCGAGGGGGAGAGGACACAGATACGCAGTATTTT
.,TRBV29-1,.,TRBJ2-5,CSVDGRDQETQYF,TGCAGCGTTGACGGCAGGGACCAAGAGACCCAGTACTTC
.,TRBV30,.,TRBJ2-5,CAWSEGSRAQYF,TGTGCCTGGAGTGAGGGTTCGAGGGCCCAGTACTTC
.,TRBV2,.,TRBJ1-1,CASSVSGGTNTEAFF,TGTGCCAGCAGTGTCTCCGGGGGGACGAACACTGAAGCTTTCTTT
.,TRBV7-2,.,TRBJ1-2,CASSLEWGGYGYTF,TGTGCCAGCAGCTTAGAGTGGGGAGGCTATGGCTACACCTTC
.,TRBV25-1,.,TRBJ1-1,CASSRPGDTEAFF,TGTGCCAGCAGCCGTCCGGGGGACACTGAAGCTTTCTTT